The rows below give T cell receptor beta chains drawn from one sample of a study of blood T cell repertoires in COVID-19. Data came from immunoSEQ multiplex PCR; TCRdb stores just in-frame clones and leaves some out. The table has 300,000 to 350,000 clones, around 85% seen once. Sequences were obtained from PBMCs or T cells enriched from blood (not recorded which). All receptors derive from a woman aged 40 to 49 with acute COVID-19. CDR3s include the opening cysteine and the closing phenylalanine or tryptophan. The D gene is left open where the match is weak. Clone sizes are given selectively: once, few, many, or a class where the clone is expanded.

TRBV7-9,TRBJ2-1,TRBD2,-,CASSPGWGRVHNEQFF,TGTGCCAGCAGCCCCGGCTGGGGGAGGGTCCACAATGAGCAGTTCTTC
TRBV21-1,TRBJ1-6,-,few,CASSKWLQVVNNSPLHF,TGTGCCAGCAGCAAATGGCTCCAGGTCGTTAATAATTCACCCCTCCACTTT
TRBV24-1,TRBJ2-2,TRBD1,once,CATSGSETGAGELFF,TGTGCCACCAGTGGGAGCGAAACAGGGGCCGGGGAGCTGTTTTTT
TRBV11-3,TRBJ2-1,TRBD2,-,CASSLGAGVYNEQFF,TGTGCCAGCAGCTTGGGAGCGGGGGTCTACAATGAGCAGTTCTTC
TRBV7-8,TRBJ2-3,-,-,CASSPTGTGRGADTQYF,TGTGCCAGCAGCCCCACGGGGACTGGGAGAGGGGCAGATACGCAGTATTTT
TRBV4-3,TRBJ2-7,TRBD2,-,CASSTTSGALGEQYF,TGCGCCAGCAGCACGACTAGCGGCGCGTTGGGCGAGCAGTACTTC
TRBV27,TRBJ1-6,TRBD1,-,CASSLSGTGYNSPLHF,TGTGCCAGCAGTTTATCAGGGACAGGGTATAATTCACCCCTCCACTTT
TRBV11-2,TRBJ2-7,-,-,CASSSGGSRVEQYF,TGTGCCAGCAGCTCAGGGGGGTCTCGCGTCGAGCAGTACTTC
TRBV19,TRBJ1-6,-,-,CASSTRDGYNSPLHF,TGTGCCAGTAGTACACGGGATGGGTATAATTCACCCCTCCACTTT
TRBV19,TRBJ2-2,-,-,CASKVRPTTGELFF,TGTGCCAGTAAGGTCAGGCCCACCACCGGGGAGCTGTTTTTT
TRBV6-5,TRBJ2-1,TRBD2,-,CASSYSVGGPEEQFF,TGTGCCAGCAGTTACTCGGTGGGAGGGCCTGAAGAGCAGTTCTTC
TRBV4-3,TRBJ1-5,-,-,CASSQDNQGNQPQHF,TGCGCCAGCAGCCAAGATAACCAGGGAAATCAGCCCCAGCATTTT
TRBV5-6,TRBJ2-7,TRBD1,-,CASSHRRTGIGRLEYF,TGTGCCAGCAGCCATCGTCGGACAGGTATAGGACGGCTGGAGTACTTC
TRBV7-9,TRBJ2-5,TRBD1,-,CASSRRDRGLSETQYF,TGTGCCAGCAGCCGCCGGGACAGGGGGCTCTCAGAGACCCAGTACTTC
TRBV28,TRBJ1-5,-,-,CATLRGNQPQHF,TGTGCCACCCTTAGGGGGAATCAGCCCCAGCATTTT
TRBV10-1,TRBJ2-2,TRBD2,-,CASRGNRGLVMGLAGVVGTGELFF,TGCGCCAGCAGAGGGAACAGGGGCCTAGTGATGGGACTAGCGGGAGTTGTGGGGACCGGGGAGCTGTTTTTT
TRBV11-2,TRBJ1-1,-,-,CASSLSNHLTEAFF,TGTGCCAGCAGCTTAAGCAATCATTTGACTGAAGCTTTCTTT
TRBV3-1/TRBV3-2,TRBJ1-2,-,-,CASSLPIRFPYGYTF,TGTGCCAGCAGCCTACCAATTAGATTTCCCTATGGCTACACCTTC
TRBV6-5,TRBJ1-3,TRBD1,-,CASSYSMGQGGNTIYF,TGTGCCAGCAGTTACTCGATGGGACAGGGAGGAAACACCATATATTTT
TRBV20-1,TRBJ2-7,-,-,CSVGGRHEQYF,TGCAGTGTTGGGGGGAGGCACGAGCAGTACTTC
TRBV24-1,TRBJ1-1,-,-,CATSRRGIGAFF,TGTGCCACCAGTCGTAGGGGGATAGGAGCTTTCTTT
TRBV3-1/TRBV3-2,TRBJ2-7,TRBD1,once,CASSPTGPAYEQYF,TGTGCCAGCAGCCCGACAGGGCCTGCCTACGAGCAGTACTTC
TRBV28,TRBJ1-2,TRBD1,-,CASSLGTGIVVGYTF,TGTGCCAGCAGCTTGGGGACAGGCATTGTGGTCGGCTACACCTTC
TRBV28,TRBJ2-7,-,-,CASSLGTPEYEQYF,TGTGCCAGCAGTTTAGGGACACCGGAGTACGAGCAGTACTTC
TRBV7-9,TRBJ2-2,-,-,CASSLGAHTGELFF,TGTGCCAGCAGCTTAGGGGCACACACCGGGGAGCTGTTTTTT
TRBV15,TRBJ1-1,TRBD1,-,CATSRGGQGTEAFF,TGTGCCACCAGCAGAGGCGGACAGGGTACTGAAGCTTTCTTT
TRBV7-8,TRBJ1-4,-,-,CASTPSRLGPGEKLFF,TGTGCCAGCACCCCCAGTAGGCTTGGGCCTGGGGAAAAACTGTTTTTT
TRBV11-2,TRBJ1-1,-,-,CASSLATGKAFF,TGTGCCAGCAGCTTAGCAACAGGTAAAGCTTTCTTT
TRBV6-5,TRBJ2-7,-,-,CASAGGPYEQYF,TGTGCCAGCGCTGGAGGGCCATACGAGCAGTACTTC
TRBV5-1,TRBJ2-5,TRBD1,-,CASSLGDRVGQETQYF,TGCGCCAGCAGCTTGGGCGACAGGGTGGGCCAAGAGACCCAGTACTTC
TRBV28,TRBJ1-5,-,-,CASSLSWFQPQHF,TGTGCCAGCAGTTTAAGCTGGTTTCAGCCCCAGCATTTT
TRBV3-1/TRBV3-2,TRBJ1-4,-,-,CASSPSSGSDEKLFF,TGTGCCAGCAGCCCCTCCTCCGGTTCTGATGAAAAACTGTTTTTT
TRBV6-5,TRBJ1-2,-,-,CASSYSGVNNGYGYTF,TGTGCCAGCAGTTACTCAGGGGTGAACAACGGCTATGGCTACACCTTC
TRBV7-9,TRBJ1-1,-,few,CASSLQENTEAFF,TGTGCCAGCAGCCTCCAGGAGAACACTGAAGCTTTCTTT
TRBV6-5,TRBJ2-1,TRBD2,many,CASIPSGRASNEQFF,TGTGCCAGCATACCTAGCGGGAGGGCCAGTAATGAGCAGTTCTTC
TRBV7-8,TRBJ2-7,-,-,CASSLGGFSYEQYF,TGTGCCAGCAGCTTAGGCGGATTCTCCTACGAGCAGTACTTC
TRBV12-3/TRBV12-4,TRBJ1-1,TRBD1,-,CASSGRVRGAFF,TGTGCCAGCAGTGGCCGGGTCAGGGGGGCTTTCTTT
TRBV5-5,TRBJ2-1,TRBD2,-,CASSPITSGASYNEQFF,TGTGCCAGCAGCCCCATTACTAGCGGGGCTTCCTACAATGAGCAGTTCTTC
TRBV13,TRBJ2-7,TRBD1,-,CASSPTDRGRFRYEQYF,TGTGCCAGCAGCCCCACGGACAGGGGGCGATTCCGATACGAGCAGTACTTC